This TCR beta chain was captured in a study of T cell responses to AZD1222 COVID-19 vaccine. The CDR3 loop spans 14 amino acids. The germline gives CDR1 SGHTA, CDR2 FQGNSA. V shed 3 bases and J shed 0 bases, with 8 bases lying between them. Overall study results and limits: Vaccine-related CD4 TCRs covered spike, predominating at 160-218 and 743-854. Only after the peak T cell response were repertoires sampled. Clonal diversity may have been underestimated, and the donors were mostly white British, with more females than males. The reported proportion of spike-specific TCRs targeting unmutated variant regions was nearly half.

On this clone: Its antigen is not known.

Sequencing used immunoSEQ multiplex PCR; TCRdb keeps in-frame clones, though not all of them. The sample carries 130,000 to 150,000 clones, 93% recorded once. The sequencing here drew on peripheral blood, taken on day 0 of AZD1222 vaccination. The rearrangement joins TRBV7-2 to TRBJ1-1; D is unclear. The TCR sequence derives from an adult in good health. The CDR3 reads CASSFRALNTEAFF. CDR3 DNA: TGTGCCAGCAGCTTTAGGGCTCTGAACACTGAAGCTTTCTTT. Full variable domain (rest looked up from reference TRBV7-2 and TRBJ1-1): GAGVSQSPSNKVTEKGKDVELRCDPISGHTALYWYRQSLGQGLEFLIYFQGNSAPDKSGLPSDRFSAERTGGSVSTLTIQRTQQEDSAVYLCASSFRALNTEAFFGQGTRLTVV.